This entry concerns a single T cell receptor (beta chain). Its antigen remains unknown. The authors prepared the TCRbeta library with unique molecular identifiers. TCRdb used MiXCR to reprocess the PCR reads, holding one entry per CDR3 protein. The table lists about 230,000 distinct CDR3 sequences, 11% of them singletons. This record comes from a study of T-cell reconstitution after alpha-beta-depleted transplantation in children. General study points: Diversity of TCRbeta at day 60 was high in some patients, arising from surviving recipient T cells and thymic progenitors. At around two months after transplant, the alpha-beta T cells were reportedly derived from several hundred expanded clones that came from non-depleted graft cells. Most T-cell counts and diversity one year after the transplant came from T cells that were newly produced.

The origin of this receptor is a child under two years old with acute myeloid leukemia, due to receive a stem cell transplant. The starting material was PBMCs, obtained before TCRalphabeta/CD19-depleted stem cell transplant.

This CDR3 reads CSARRVGGRAGTTTYNEQFF. The CDR3 DNA is TGCAGTGCTAGACGGGTCGGTGGCAGGGCTGGGACTACCACCTACAATGAGCAGTTCTTC. The genes are TRBV20-1 and TRBJ2-1, with TRBD2 identical over 7 bases. V was clipped by 2 bases and J by 2 bases; unmatched bases: 21. The V gene's germline CDR1 is DFQATT and CDR2 SNEGSKA (reference sequence). This CDR3 comprises 20 residues.